This T cell receptor beta chain appears in the sequencing data of a study of control samples from healthy donors and cancer patients. V lost 4 bases, J lost 3 bases, and 12 bases lay in between. The CDR3 spans 15 residues. Germline assignment: CDR1 KGHSH and CDR2 LQKENI. Method: immunoSEQ multiplex PCR; TCRdb's copy keeps in-frame clones and lacks some. In the table there are 400,000 to 500,000 clones, around 90% of which are singletons. The clonotype comes from a man aged 35 to 55 with head and neck cancer. The sequenced material came from PBMCs. V gene TRBV18 combines with J gene TRBJ1-4, with a tentative D call TRBD1 (5 bases). In DNA form, the CDR3 reads TGTGCCAGCTCACGGGACTCGTTGGCTAATGAAAAACTGTTTTTT. It codes for CASSRDSLANEKLFF.